A single sample is the source of the 30 T cell receptor beta chains below, sequenced in a study of T cells after yellow fever vaccination. From the 5' RACE reads, TCRdb called clonotypes with MiXCR, one entry per CDR3 protein. The repertoire holds roughly 340,000 distinct CDR3 sequences, with 3.5% to 4.5% as singletons. The material was PBMCs, obtained 5 days after the yellow fever booster vaccination. These receptors all come from a man in his late teens or twenties who received the YFV17D yellow fever vaccine.

V usage is TRBV20-1 and J usage is TRBJ2-5; 9 positions match TRBD2. The trim removed 5 bases at V and 2 bases at J, leaving 12 bases unmatched. Germline CDR1 reads DFQATT; CDR2 reads SNEGSKA (reference sequence). The CDR3 length is 16 residues. DNA of the CDR3: TGCAGTGCTGACATAAGAAAGCGGGGGGCTCAAGAGACCCAGTACTTC. Protein product: CSADIRKRGAQETQYF.

The table lists this clonotype with a few counts. The rearrangement uses TRBV12-3 or TRBV12-4 and TRBJ2-2; no clear D. The CDR3 sequence is 12 residues long. V gave up 10 bases and J gave up 3 bases, with 9 bases separating them. CDR3 protein: CATQPDTGELFF. CDR3 nucleotide sequence: TGTGCCACCCAGCCAGACACCGGGGAGCTGTTTTTT.

CDR3 protein: CAGLSRDRGHGYTF. The CDR3 DNA reads as TGTGCCGGCCTGTCCCGGGACAGGGGGCATGGCTACACCTTC. The V call is TRBV7-2, the J call TRBJ1-2, with 12 bases fitting TRBD1. J gave up 6 bases and V 11 bases, and 10 bases lay outside the gene matches. The length of the CDR3 is 14 residues. Germline V gives CDR1 SGHTA, CDR2 FQGNSA.

The table lists this clonotype with many counts. The chain uses TRBV5-1 and TRBJ2-1; the match to TRBD2 covers 7 bases. V shed 0 bases and J 5 bases; nucleotides not matched to a gene: 5. The CDR3 loop spans 15 amino acids. CDR1 and CDR2 from the germline V gene are SGHRS and YFSETQ. CDR3 in amino acids: CASSLAWGGNNEQFF. As DNA, the CDR3 is TGCGCCAGCAGCTTGGCCTGGGGGGGTAACAATGAGCAGTTCTTC.

The genes are TRBV29-1 and TRBJ1-2; the match to TRBD1 covers 12 bases. From germline, CDR1 is SQVTM and CDR2 ANQGSEA. The CDR3 totals 17 residues. V trimming: 6 bases; J trimming: 4 bases; junction bases outside the gene matches: 15. CDR3 loop: CSVVYRDRGQEGYGYTF. CDR3 DNA sequence: TGCAGCGTGGTTTACCGGGACAGGGGGCAAGAAGGCTATGGCTACACCTTC.

The chain joins TRBV5-4 to TRBJ2-1; tentatively, D is TRBD1 or TRBD2 (5 bases each). Germline lookup yields CDR1 SGHNT and CDR2 YYREEE (reference sequence). This CDR3 comprises 13 residues. Deletions cut 4 bases from V and 8 bases from J, with 13 bases between. The CDR3 region has the DNA TGTGCCAGCAGCCGGGACGGGTGGGATGAGCAGTTCTTC. Its translation: CASSRDGWDEQFF.

This clonotype appeared many times. The rearrangement links TRBV6-4 to TRBJ2-3; no clear D. The V end was cut by 0 bases, the J end by 2 bases, with 3 bases between. Per the germline V gene, CDR1 is MRHNA and CDR2 is SNTAGT. The CDR3 is 13 residues long. The CDR3 here is CASSDSTTDTQYF. The CDR3 region has the DNA TGTGCCAGCAGTGACTCGACCACAGATACGCAGTATTTT.

CDR3: CASSLSKGFLNYGYTF. The CDR3 nucleotides are TGTGCCAGCAGTTTATCTAAGGGGTTTCTTAACTATGGCTACACCTTC. This chain uses TRBV27 with TRBJ1-2; D might be TRBD1 (5 bases). Germline V lookup: CDR1 MNHEY, CDR2 SMNVEV (reference sequence). This CDR3 has 16 residues. The V end was cut by 0 bases, the J end by 1 base, with 12 bases between.

The chain combines TRBV20-1 with TRBJ2-7; 9 bases line up with TRBD1. Germline V gene data show CDR1 as DFQATT and CDR2 as SNEGSKA (reference sequence). The length of the CDR3 is 14 residues. V shed 1 base, J shed 3 bases, and the junction held 4 bases outside the gene matches. The DNA for the CDR3 is TGCAGTGCTAGAGCACCGGGACAGGGCTACGAGCAGTACTTC. This codes for CSARAPGQGYEQYF.

This clonotype has a handful of counts. The chain carries TRBV6-5 and TRBJ1-5; D is possibly TRBD1 (6 bases). This CDR3 region has 14 residues. V was clipped by 6 bases and J by 4 bases, with 13 bases between them. CDR1 and CDR2 from the germline V gene are MNHEY and SVGAGI. The CDR3 spells CASRLLQGNQPQHF. The CDR3 bases are TGTGCCAGCAGGCTATTACAGGGAAATCAGCCCCAGCATTTT.

This clonotype was observed at least ten times. V gene TRBV5-1 combines with J gene TRBJ2-6; the D gene is possibly TRBD1 (5 bases). The CDR3 is 15 residues long. CDR1 is SGHRS and CDR2 is YFSETQ in the germline V gene. Trimming took 7 bases from V and 0 from J, leaving 11 bases between them. The CDR3 coding sequence is TGCGCCAGCGGTGACAGCCTCTCTGGGGCCAACGTCCTGACTTTC. Encoded protein: CASGDSLSGANVLTF.

This clonotype was picked up a small number of times. This chain links TRBV18 with TRBJ1-2; TRBD1 is a possible D gene (6 bases). This CDR3 is built from 14 residues. From germline, CDR1 is KGHSH and CDR2 LQKENI. V gave up 6 bases and J gave up 3 bases, with 14 bases separating them. The CDR3 loop reads CASSGTLGDYGYTF. CDR3 bases: TGTGCCAGCTCGGGGACACTCGGGGACTATGGCTACACCTTC.

Many counts were recorded for this clonotype. This chain uses TRBV4-3 with TRBJ2-2; D gene uncertain. Germline CDR1 LGHNA, CDR2 YSLEER. CDR3 length equals 14 residues. Trimming shortened V by 0 bases and J by 5 bases, and 7 bases separated the two germline ends. The CDR3 region has the DNA TGCGCCAGCAGCCAAGAGAGGCAGACCGGGGAGCTGTTTTTT. It yields the protein CASSQERQTGELFF.

This clonotype was recorded at least ten times. This CDR3 is CASSLTSGGMNTEAFF. For the CDR3, the DNA is TGCGCCAGCAGCTTGACGTCAGGGGGAATGAACACTGAAGCTTTCTTT. The gene calls are TRBV5-1 and TRBJ1-1, with 7 bases aligning to TRBD1. The CDR3 has 16 amino acids. CDR1 and CDR2 from the germline V gene are SGHRS and YFSETQ. V was pared by 1 base and J by 0 bases, with 6 bases of the junction left unmatched.

In this sample, this clonotype turned up a few times. The chain uses TRBV6-2 or TRBV6-3 and TRBJ1-3; weak D call: TRBD1 (6 bases). This CDR3 comprises 14 residues. Germline lookup yields CDR1 MNHEY and CDR2 SVGEGT. Trimming pared 8 bases from V and 4 bases from J, leaving 15 bases between. CDR3 region: CASDPQGPGNTIYF. The CDR3 bases are TGTGCCAGCGACCCGCAGGGGCCGGGAAACACCATATATTTT.

This chain links TRBV7-9 with TRBJ1-2, with D possibly matching TRBD1 (5 bases). This CDR3 region has 14 residues. Germline V gene lookup returns CDR1 SEHNR and CDR2 FQNEAQ (reference sequence). Trimming removed 8 bases at V and 8 bases at J, with 21 bases between. CDR3 region: CASARPLRGTGYTF. The CDR3 DNA reads as TGTGCCAGCGCCCGACCCCTACGGGGCACGGGCTACACCTTC.

The gene calls are TRBV25-1 and TRBJ1-2, with a possible D match to TRBD1 (5 bases). Germline assignment: CDR1 MGHDK and CDR2 SYGVNS. The CDR3 is 15 residues long. Trimming took 3 bases from V and 0 from J, leaving 11 bases between them. As DNA, the CDR3 is TGTGCCAGCAGTGATGTTCAGGGATCTAACTATGGCTACACCTTC. Translated: CASSDVQGSNYGYTF.

The J gene is TRBJ2-5, the V gene TRBV12-3 or TRBV12-4, with D uncertain. This CDR3 is 13 amino acids long. V lost 2 bases and J lost 5, with 9 bases in between. The CDR3 nucleotides are TGTGCCAGCAGTTTAATCGCCTGGGAGACCCAGTACTTC. Its translation: CASSLIAWETQYF.

The chain is built from TRBV6-9 and TRBJ2-1; D is ambiguous. This CDR3 region has 13 residues. The germline V gene has CDR1 MNHGY and CDR2 SVAAGI. V lost 9 bases to trimming and J lost 5 bases, with 14 bases between them. In DNA form, the CDR3 reads TGTGCCAGTACAGCTAACGAAAACAATGAGCAGTTCTTC. Translated: CASTANENNEQFF.

Only a few counts were recorded for this clonotype. The chain recombines TRBV7-9 with TRBJ2-3, with D possibly TRBD2 on 6 matching bases. V was pared by 6 bases and J by 6 bases, with 16 bases between. The CDR3 sequence is 14 residues long. Germline V gives CDR1 SEHNR, CDR2 FQNEAQ (reference sequence). The CDR3 nucleotides read TGTGCCAGCAGGCCAACTAGCTTCGGCGATACGCAGTATTTT. Translation gives CASRPTSFGDTQYF.

This clonotype has only a few counts. The V call is TRBV6-6, the J call TRBJ2-5; 9 bases fit TRBD2. The germline V gene encodes CDR1 MNHNY and CDR2 SVGAGI (reference sequence). This CDR3 contains 15 residues. Germline trimming cut 2 bases from V and 4 bases from J; bases unmatched to any gene: 5. The DNA for the CDR3 is TGTGCCAGCAGTTACGGCGGGGGGGTGACAGAGACCCAGTACTTC. Its protein product is CASSYGGGVTETQYF.

This clonotype showed up many times. The rearrangement joins TRBV29-1 to TRBJ2-5; 9 nucleotides line up with TRBD2. The CDR3 is made up of 14 amino acids. The V gene end was trimmed by 4 bases and the J gene end by 5 bases; junction bases not matched to a gene: 8. CDR1 and CDR2 (germline): SQVTM, ANQGSEA. CDR3 protein: CSVVAAGGTETQYF. DNA for the CDR3: TGCAGCGTTGTCGCGGCGGGGGGGACGGAGACCCAGTACTTC.

This clonotype has a handful of counts. The rearrangement joins TRBV7-9 to TRBJ2-3; the D is unclear. The CDR3 spans 13 residues. V lost 4 bases and J lost 4, with 9 bases in between. Germline V CDR1 and CDR2: SEHNR, FQNEAQ (reference sequence). DNA for the CDR3: TGTGCCAGCAGCTCTGTGTCAGCAGATACGCAGTATTTT. This gives the protein CASSSVSADTQYF.

This clonotype was detected a few times. The V and J genes are TRBV6-5 and TRBJ1-4; D perhaps matches TRBD1 (5 bases). This CDR3 is built from 17 residues. V was trimmed by 0 bases and J by 0 bases, leaving 11 bases between them. Germline CDR1 is MNHEY and CDR2 is SVGAGI. Here the CDR3 reads CASSYSLGTATNEKLFF. The CDR3 nucleotides read TGTGCCAGCAGTTACTCCCTCGGGACCGCAACTAATGAAAAACTGTTTTTT.

The chain recombines TRBV29-1 with TRBJ2-7; no clear D. The germline V and J ends were trimmed by 2 bases and 3 bases, with 11 bases remaining between them. Germline assignment: CDR1 SQVTM and CDR2 ANQGSEA. The CDR3 loop spans 13 amino acids. The CDR3, as DNA: TGCAGCGTTGAAACCCCACCTTACTACGAGCAGTACTTC. Its translation is CSVETPPYYEQYF.

This clonotype has more than one count but fewer than ten. The genes are TRBV7-3 and TRBJ1-1, with TRBD1 as a possible D gene (5 bases). The germline V gene has CDR1 SGHTA and CDR2 FQGTGA. This CDR3 is 15 amino acids long. Trimming stripped 8 bases from V and 4 bases from J, with 20 bases between. The CDR3 DNA reads as TGTGCCAGCTCAACATGGGGGGGGAGGGGCACTGAAGCTTTCTTT. It encodes CASSTWGGRGTEAFF.

The CDR3 bases are TGCGCCAGCAGCCAAGAATTGACAGTGTATGGCTACACCTTC. Translating it yields CASSQELTVYGYTF. The V and J genes are TRBV4-3 and TRBJ1-2, with D perhaps TRBD1 (5 bases). The V and J ends lost 0 bases and 5 bases respectively, with 10 bases between them. The germline V gene has CDR1 LGHNA and CDR2 YSLEER. The length of the CDR3 is 14 residues.

V usage is TRBV7-9 and J usage is TRBJ2-5; D is perhaps TRBD2 (6 bases). Germline-derived CDR1 and CDR2 are SEHNR and FQNEAQ (reference sequence). Trimming removed 6 bases at V and 4 bases at J, with 24 bases between. The CDR3 sequence is 17 residues long. This CDR3 is CASRQKPGLQRGETQYF. CDR3 nucleotide sequence: TGTGCCAGCAGACAAAAACCGGGACTCCAGAGAGGAGAGACCCAGTACTTC.

This clonotype was found many times. The gene calls are TRBV18 and TRBJ2-3, with 7 bases lining up with TRBD1. Germline lookup yields CDR1 KGHSH and CDR2 LQKENI. V lost 3 bases, J lost 3 bases, and 6 bases stayed unmatched. This CDR3 is 15 amino acids long. Here the CDR3 DNA reads TGTGCCAGCTCACCGACAGGGTTAAAGACAGATACGCAGTATTTT. It is translated as CASSPTGLKTDTQYF.

This clonotype was recorded at least ten times. The chain uses TRBV14 and TRBJ2-3, with D tentatively TRBD2 (6 bases). V was cut by 4 bases and J by 7 bases, with 6 bases left in between. The CDR3 sequence is 11 residues long. CDR1 and CDR2 from the germline V gene are SGHDN and FVKESK. The CDR3 DNA reads as TGTGCCAGCAGCCGGGACTATACGCAGTATTTT. Protein: CASSRDYTQYF. The complete variable domain, with remaining parts taken from reference TRBV14 and TRBJ2-3, reads EAGVTQFPSHSVIEKGQTVTLRCDPISGHDNLYWYRRVMGKEIKFLLHFVKESKQDESGMPNNRFLAERTGGTYSTLKVQPAELEDSGVYFCASSRDYTQYFGPGTRLTVL.